Detailed here is one T cell receptor (beta chain). The data derive from a study of blood T cell repertoires in COVID-19. Trimming at V came to 7 bases and at J to 4 bases, leaving 21 bases not matched to a gene. Germline-derived CDR1 and CDR2 are MNHEY and SVGEGT. This CDR3 has 20 amino acids. Sequenced by immunoSEQ multiplex PCR; TCRdb stores in-frame clones only, minus some. Of about 190,000 clones listed, roughly 90% are singletons. Sample: peripheral blood. This chain uses TRBV6-2 or TRBV6-3 with TRBJ2-6; 8 nucleotides agree with TRBD2. This receptor was taken from a man younger than 35 with active or convalescent COVID-19. CDR3 amino acids: CASTPSLAGSVLRGANVLTF. The DNA of the CDR3 is TGTGCCAGCACCCCCTCCTTAGCGGGGTCCGTCCTGAGGGGGGCCAACGTCCTGACTTTC.